These 32 T cell receptor beta chains came from one sample sequenced in a study of technical replicates of blood from a few donors. Measured with immunoSEQ multiplex PCR; TCRdb has only the in-frame clones, and not every one. This repertoire shows around 70,000 clones, approximately 95% found once; its top ten account for around 0.24%. The sample taken for sequencing was T cells isolated from PBMCs. The receptors were gathered from a human donor in good health.

The V gene is TRBV11-2, the J gene TRBJ1-1; maybe TRBD1 (5 bases). V lost 1 base and J lost 5, with 20 bases in between. Germline V gene data show CDR1 as SGHAT and CDR2 as FQNNGV. The CDR3 runs 17 residues. DNA for the CDR3: TGTGCCAGCAGCTTAGGGGGCGCGGGGGGAGTAGGGACTGAAGCTTTCTTT. The encoded protein is CASSLGGAGGVGTEAFF. The whole variable domain, filled in from reference TRBV11-2 and TRBJ1-1, reads EAGVAQSPRYKIIEKRQSVAFWCNPISGHATLYWYQQILGQGPKLLIQFQNNGVVDDSQLPKDRFSAERLKGVDSTLKIQPAKLEDSAVYLCASSLGGAGGVGTEAFFGQGTRLTVV.

This rearrangement joins TRBV2 to TRBJ1-2, with D uncertain. Germline V gene data show CDR1 as SNHLY and CDR2 as FYNNEI. This CDR3 contains 13 residues. The V and J ends lost 4 bases and 2 bases respectively, with 8 bases between them. The CDR3 is CASSVTPNYGYTF. The CDR3 bases are TGTGCCAGCAGTGTAACACCGAACTATGGCTACACCTTC. Complete variable domain (other parts from reference TRBV2 and TRBJ1-2): EPEVTQTPSHQVTQMGQEVILRCVPISNHLYFYWYRQILGQKVEFLVSFYNNEISEKSEIFDDQFSVERPDGSNFTLKIRSTKLEDSAMYFCASSVTPNYGYTFGSGTRLTVV.

The gene calls are TRBV11-2 and TRBJ1-6; TRBD1 matches at 9 bases. Germline V gives CDR1 SGHAT, CDR2 FQNNGV. The CDR3 is 15 amino acids. In nucleotides, the CDR3 is TGTGCTGCGATCGTCGGGGGACAGGGCTGTTCACCCCTCCACTTT. Translating it yields CAAIVGGQGCSPLHF.

This clone was detected only once. The chain combines TRBV10-1 with TRBJ2-7, with D possibly matching TRBD2 (5 bases). The CDR3 loop spans 15 amino acids. Per germline, CDR1 WNHNN and CDR2 SYGVQD (reference sequence). V dropped 0 bases and J dropped 4 bases, with 13 bases sitting between them. For the CDR3, the DNA is TGCGCCAGCAGTGAGTCGCCGGGATCGGGATACGAGCAGTACTTC. Amino acid sequence: CASSESPGSGYEQYF.

V usage is TRBV11-3 and J usage is TRBJ2-7, with 11 bases identical to TRBD2. This CDR3 has 19 residues. From germline, CDR1 is SGHNT and CDR2 YENEEA. J gave up 0 bases and V 2 bases, and 12 bases lay outside the gene matches. CDR3 sequence (DNA): TGTGCCAGCAGCTTATCGTTGGCGGCTAGCGGGGGGAGCTCCTACGAGCAGTACTTC. The encoded protein is CASSLSLAASGGSSYEQYF. Supplemented by reference TRBV11-3 and TRBJ2-7, the full variable domain reads EAGVVQSPRYKIIEKKQPVAFWCNPISGHNTLYWYLQNLGQGPELLIRYENEEAVDDSQLPKDRFSAERLKGVDSTLKIQPAELGDSAVYLCASSLSLAASGGSSYEQYFGPGTRLTVT.

The chain joins TRBV5-1 to TRBJ1-2, with 7 bases identical to TRBD1. CDR3 length: 14 residues. Losses at the gene ends were 3 bases for V and 2 bases for J; bases not matched to a gene: 4. Per germline, CDR1 SGHRS and CDR2 YFSETQ. The CDR3 loop reads CASSWGQNNYGYTF. The CDR3, as DNA: TGCGCCAGCAGCTGGGGACAGAACAACTATGGCTACACCTTC. Based on the CDR3 plus reference TRBV5-1 and TRBJ1-2, the full variable domain is KAGVTQTPRYLIKTRGQQVTLSCSPISGHRSVSWYQQTPGQGLQFLFEYFSETQRNKGNFPGRFSGRQFSNSRSEMNVSTLELGDSALYLCASSWGQNNYGYTFGSGTRLTVV.

The CDR3 here is CASSTRTGRDTQYF. CDR3 bases: TGTGCCAGCAGCACCCGGACAGGACGAGATACGCAGTATTTT. V usage is TRBV7-6 and J usage is TRBJ2-3; TRBD1 matches at 7 bases. Germline assignment: CDR1 SGHVS and CDR2 FNYEAQ. Trimming cost V 5 bases and J 5 bases; bases outside gene matches: 7. The CDR3 covers 14 residues.

Comments on this clone: The identical CDR3 is also encoded by other nucleotide sequences in the sample. The rearrangement links TRBV2 to TRBJ1-4, with unresolved D. V shed 6 bases and J shed 4 bases, with 9 bases lying between them. Germline CDR1 reads SNHLY; CDR2 reads FYNNEI. The CDR3 extends over 13 amino acids. CDR3 nucleotides: TGTGCCAGCAGCGGCCGGGGTAATGAAAAACTGTTTTTT. Amino acid sequence: CASSGRGNEKLFF.

Only one count was recorded for this clone. The chain joins TRBV4-1 to TRBJ2-1; D may be TRBD1 (6 bases). Trimming left V 0 bases short and J 2 bases short, with 11 bases between. Per germline, CDR1 MGHRA and CDR2 YSYEKL. There are 16 residues in the CDR3. The CDR3 here is CASSQESGATYNEQFF. As DNA, the CDR3 is TGCGCCAGCAGCCAAGAGTCAGGGGCGACCTACAATGAGCAGTTCTTC.

The chain joins TRBV10-2 to TRBJ2-7, with 10 bases fitting TRBD1. The CDR3 is 15 residues long. Germline-derived CDR1 and CDR2 are WSHSY and SAAADI. The junction had 7 bases not matched to a gene; V was cut back by 6 bases and J by 2 bases. CDR3 coding DNA: TGCGCCAGCAGCGTTTCAGGACAGGGGGCCTACGAGCAGTACTTC. Translating it yields CASSVSGQGAYEQYF.

V usage is TRBV18 and J usage is TRBJ2-1; D uncertain. The CDR3 runs to 15 residues. The V gene's germline CDR1 is KGHSH and CDR2 LQKENI. The V gene lost 4 bases and the J gene lost 3 bases, with 13 bases spanning the gap. The CDR3 here is CASSLVSVGYNEQFF. The CDR3 nucleotides are TGTGCCAGCTCACTTGTCAGCGTTGGCTACAATGAGCAGTTCTTC.

A few counts support this clone. The chain joins TRBV13 to TRBJ1-1; a weak D match, TRBD1 (6 bases). CDR1 and CDR2 (germline): PRHDT, FYEKMQ (reference sequence). This CDR3 spans 14 amino acids. The ends were cut back, 5 bases at V and 6 bases at J, with 16 bases in the middle. The CDR3 sequence is CASSHTGRDSEAFF. Written as DNA, the CDR3 is TGTGCCAGCAGCCATACAGGGAGGGATTCTGAAGCTTTCTTT.

This clone appeared a few times. CDR3 loop: CASSSLGQGGNTIYF. The CDR3 DNA follows: TGTGCCAGCAGCTCCCTCGGTCAGGGTGGGAACACCATATATTTT. The chain employs TRBV7-9 and TRBJ1-3; TRBD1 might be the D (5 bases). CDR1 is SEHNR, CDR2 FQNEAQ, per germline (reference sequence). The V end lost 4 bases, the J end lost 7 bases, and 17 bases lay between the germline ends. The CDR3 is 15 amino acids. Complete variable domain (other parts from reference TRBV7-9 and TRBJ1-3): DTGVSQNPRHKITKRGQNVTFRCDPISEHNRLYWYRQTLGQGPEFLTYFQNEAQLEKSRLLSDRFSAERPKGSFSTLEIQRTEQGDSAMYLCASSSLGQGGNTIYFGEGSWLTVV.

The chain uses TRBV7-9 and TRBJ2-7, with a weak D call TRBD1 (6 bases). V was clipped by 8 bases and J by 5 bases, with 13 bases between them. The CDR3 totals 12 residues. Germline V lookup: CDR1 SEHNR, CDR2 FQNEAQ (reference sequence). The CDR3 DNA sequence: TGTGCCAGCCGGACAGACAGTAACGAGCAGTACTTC. Encoded protein: CASRTDSNEQYF.

This sequence joins TRBV6-6 and TRBJ2-2; TRBD1 aligns across 7 bases. CDR3 length: 15 amino acids. V trimming: 6 bases; J trimming: 6 bases; junction bases outside the gene matches: 10. Germline CDR1 reads MNHNY; CDR2 reads SVGAGI (reference sequence). CDR3 nucleotide sequence: TGTGCCAGCAGCGATAACAGGGGTATCGCCGGGGAGCTGTTTTTT. Translation: CASSDNRGIAGELFF.

The chain is built from TRBV18 and TRBJ1-1, with D unclear. V was trimmed by 4 bases and J by 6 bases, leaving 12 bases between them. Germline lookup yields CDR1 KGHSH and CDR2 LQKENI. This CDR3 has 13 amino acids. CDR3: CASSRESRSEAFF. Written as DNA, the CDR3 is TGTGCCAGCTCACGGGAGAGTAGGTCTGAAGCTTTCTTT. The whole variable domain, remainder taken from reference TRBV18 and TRBJ1-1, is NAGVMQNPRHLVRRRGQEARLRCSPMKGHSHVYWYRQLPEEGLKFMVYLQKENIIDESGMPKERFSAEFPKEGPSILRIQQVVRGDSAAYFCASSRESRSEAFFGQGTRLTVV.

This clone showed up just once. The chain is built from TRBV5-1 and TRBJ2-3, with 8 bases matching TRBD1. J lost 2 bases, V lost 3 bases, and 8 bases had no gene match. The CDR3 runs to 16 residues. Germline CDR1 SGHRS, CDR2 YFSETQ. The CDR3 region has the DNA TGCGCCAGCAGCTACTCAGACAGGGGCCTCACAGATACGCAGTATTTT. It specifies CASSYSDRGLTDTQYF.

This clone was counted a few times. The chain has TRBV19 and TRBJ1-1; TRBD1 might be the D (6 bases). V lost 8 bases and J 10 bases, leaving 17 bases between the germline ends. The CDR3 has 12 amino acids. The germline V gene encodes CDR1 LNHDA and CDR2 SQIVND (reference sequence). The CDR3 here is CASQGPLSRAFF. As DNA, the CDR3 is TGTGCCAGTCAGGGGCCTTTGTCGAGAGCTTTCTTT.

V is TRBV7-9 and J is TRBJ1-2, with a possible D match to TRBD1 (6 bases). Germline V gene lookup returns CDR1 SEHNR and CDR2 FQNEAQ (reference sequence). The CDR3 totals 13 residues. Trimming pared 5 bases from V and 3 bases from J, leaving 10 bases between. The CDR3 is CASSPWTDYGYTF. The CDR3 DNA sequence: TGTGCCAGCAGCCCCTGGACAGACTATGGCTACACCTTC.

The V and J genes are TRBV19 and TRBJ1-6; 8 bases map to TRBD1. The CDR3 sequence is 13 residues long. CDR1 is LNHDA, CDR2 SQIVND, per germline (reference sequence). The trim removed 9 bases at V and 7 bases at J, leaving 5 bases unmatched. The CDR3 DNA reads as TGTGCCAGCCGGGACAGGCGAAATTCACCCCTCCACTTT. Encoded protein: CASRDRRNSPLHF.

This clone has only a few counts. The V and J genes are TRBV27 and TRBJ1-1, with 7 bases lining up with TRBD1. V shed 5 bases and J 7 bases; nucleotides not matched to a gene: 16. The CDR3 runs to 16 residues. In germline, CDR1 is MNHEY, CDR2 SMNVEV (reference sequence). CDR3 DNA: TGTGCCAGCAGTAGGGACAGCTCCCAGGGCAACCTTGAAGCTTTCTTT. This encodes CASSRDSSQGNLEAFF.

The chain is built from TRBV4-1 and TRBJ1-1, with D perhaps TRBD1 (6 bases). This CDR3 has 16 residues. Trimming took off 4 bases at V and 0 bases at J, with 15 bases between the two ends. Germline V gives CDR1 MGHRA, CDR2 YSYEKL. In nucleotides, the CDR3 is TGCGCCAGCAGCCTTGCGGGCCAGGGGATGAACACTGAAGCTTTCTTT. Protein product: CASSLAGQGMNTEAFF.

The chain combines TRBV6-5 with TRBJ1-6, with TRBD1 matching 9 bases. This CDR3 has 15 residues. The germline CDR1 and CDR2 sequences are MNHEY and SVGAGI. The J segment lost 7 bases and the V segment lost 6 bases, leaving 7 bases of the junction unmatched. In nucleotides, the CDR3 is TGTGCCAGCAGCCCCGGGACAGGGAAGAATTCACCCCTCCACTTT. This sequence encodes CASSPGTGKNSPLHF.

The rearrangement links TRBV5-1 to TRBJ1-4; D unclear. The germline V gene encodes CDR1 SGHRS and CDR2 YFSETQ. The CDR3 runs to 15 residues. Trimming pared 4 bases from V and 0 bases from J, leaving 10 bases between. CDR3: CASSLGQATNEKLFF. Written as DNA, the CDR3 is TGCGCCAGCAGCCTTGGCCAGGCAACTAATGAAAAACTGTTTTTT.

The chain recombines TRBV14 with TRBJ2-7; weak D call: TRBD1 (6 bases). This CDR3 region has 14 residues. Trimming removed 1 base from V and 4 bases from J, with 11 bases in between. Germline lookup yields CDR1 SGHDN and CDR2 FVKESK. CDR3 coding DNA: TGTGCCAGCAGCCAAGCGGGCAGGGGTTACGAGCAGTACTTC. This translates into CASSQAGRGYEQYF.

This clone was observed a single time. This sequence joins TRBV15 and TRBJ2-3; D is unresolved. Germline CDR1 LNHNV, CDR2 YYDKDF (reference sequence). The CDR3 is 12 residues long. V shed 5 bases and J shed 3 bases, with 6 bases lying between them. In nucleotides, the CDR3 is TGTGCCACCAGCCAGGCGACAGATACGCAGTATTTT. This encodes CATSQATDTQYF. Together with reference TRBV15 and TRBJ2-3, the CDR3 gives the full variable domain: DAMVIQNPRYQVTQFGKPVTLSCSQTLNHNVMYWYQQKSSQAPKLLFHYYDKDFNNEADTPDNFQSRRPNTSFCFLDIRSPGLGDTAMYLCATSQATDTQYFGPGTRLTVL.

The V and J genes are TRBV4-2 and TRBJ2-7; 7 bases align to TRBD1. Germline V lookup: CDR1 LGHNA, CDR2 YNFKEQ. The CDR3 is made up of 15 amino acids. Trimming removed 4 bases from V and 6 bases from J; junction bases left unmatched: 12. In DNA, the CDR3 is TGTGCCAGCAGCCGGTCGGGACAGAAGTGGCGCGAGCAGTACTTC. Translation gives CASSRSGQKWREQYF.

The chain recombines TRBV19 with TRBJ2-1; D gene ambiguous. V was pared by 0 bases and J by 9 bases, with 15 bases between. Germline V lookup: CDR1 LNHDA, CDR2 SQIVND (reference sequence). This CDR3 has 15 amino acids. The CDR3 DNA is TGTGCCAGTAGTATAGATTCGCCTTTCTCCGGTGAGCAGTTCTTC. This sequence encodes CASSIDSPFSGEQFF.

The rearrangement joins TRBV5-6 to TRBJ2-1, with TRBD2 identical over 15 bases. V was clipped by 7 bases and J by 10 bases; unmatched bases: 6. The CDR3 is 14 residues long. Germline CDR1 reads SGHDT; CDR2 reads YYEEEE. The CDR3 DNA reads TGTGCCAGCTTAGGACTAGCGGGGGGGAAGGAGCAGTTCTTC. This encodes CASLGLAGGKEQFF. The whole variable domain, remainder taken from reference TRBV5-6 and TRBJ2-1, is DAGVTQSPTHLIKTRGQQVTLRCSPKSGHDTVSWYQQALGQGPQFIFQYYEEEERQRGNFPDRFSGHQFPNYSSELNVNALLLGDSALYLCASLGLAGGKEQFFGPGTRLTVL.

This clone was seen only a few times. The chain combines TRBV6-1 with TRBJ2-3, with D possibly matching TRBD2 (6 bases). This CDR3 is built from 13 residues. Germline-derived CDR1 and CDR2 are MNHNS and SASEGT. V lost 5 bases and J lost 3, with 9 bases in between. CDR3 sequence reads: CASSSRETDTQYF. DNA for the CDR3: TGTGCCAGCAGTTCTCGGGAGACAGATACGCAGTATTTT.

This clone occurred once. V and J are TRBV29-1 and TRBJ2-5; D is unclear. The J call may be mistaken, given a closer DNA end match to TRBJ2-7. CDR1 and CDR2 from the germline V gene are SQVTM and ANQGSEA. CDR3 size: 12 residues. The CDR3 sequence is CSVTGFRYEQYF. DNA of the CDR3: TGCAGCGTTACCGGTTTTCGCTACGAGCAGTACTTC.

The chain has TRBV27 and TRBJ2-7; TRBD2 aligns across 7 bases. Trimming took 0 bases from V and 2 from J; bases not matched to a gene: 4. Germline V gene sequence: CDR1 MNHEY, CDR2 SMNVEV (reference sequence). The CDR3 runs to 15 residues. Here the CDR3 reads CASSLSGGGPYEQYF. As DNA, the CDR3 is TGTGCCAGCAGTTTATCCGGCGGGGGACCCTACGAGCAGTACTTC.